This T cell receptor (beta chain) was recorded in a study of glioma-infiltrating T cells after dendritic cell vaccination. Study-wide context: Three intradermal dendritic cell vaccine injections were given every two weeks.

Per the germline V gene, CDR1 is MDHEN and CDR2 is SYDVKM. CDR3 length equals 14 residues. The trim removed 7 bases at V and 7 bases at J, leaving 7 bases unmatched. TCRdb's table, derived via immunoSEQ multiplex PCR, lists solely in-frame clones and lacks some. The sample lists roughly 96,000 clones, roughly 83% seen once, with nearly 6% in the top ten. Sequencing used blood, obtained before dendritic cell vaccination. J is TRBJ1-6 and V is TRBV28; 7 nucleotides match TRBD1. This sequence originates from a human donor with glioblastoma. CDR3 DNA: TGTGCCAGCATCCACGGACAGGCAAATTCACCCCTCCACTTT. Translating it yields CASIHGQANSPLHF.